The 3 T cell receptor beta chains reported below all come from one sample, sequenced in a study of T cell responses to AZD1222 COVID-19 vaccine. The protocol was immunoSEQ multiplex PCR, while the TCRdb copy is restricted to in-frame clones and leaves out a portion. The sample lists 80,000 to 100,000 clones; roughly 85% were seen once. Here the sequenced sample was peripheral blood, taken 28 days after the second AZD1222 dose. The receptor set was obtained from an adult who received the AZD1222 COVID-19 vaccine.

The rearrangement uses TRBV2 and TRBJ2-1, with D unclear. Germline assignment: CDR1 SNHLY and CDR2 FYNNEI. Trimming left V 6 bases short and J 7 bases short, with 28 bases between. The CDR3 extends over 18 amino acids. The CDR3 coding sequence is TGTGCCAGCAGCCGTCCTGTTACGAGTCAAGGAAGTTGGAATGAGCAGTTCTTC. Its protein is CASSRPVTSQGSWNEQFF.

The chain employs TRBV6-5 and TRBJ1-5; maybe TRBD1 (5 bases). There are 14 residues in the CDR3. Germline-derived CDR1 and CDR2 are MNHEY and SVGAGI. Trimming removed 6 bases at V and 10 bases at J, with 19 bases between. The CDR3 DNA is TGTGCCAGCAGCCCACGGGGCGAGGCGGAACCCCAGCATTTT. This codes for CASSPRGEAEPQHF.

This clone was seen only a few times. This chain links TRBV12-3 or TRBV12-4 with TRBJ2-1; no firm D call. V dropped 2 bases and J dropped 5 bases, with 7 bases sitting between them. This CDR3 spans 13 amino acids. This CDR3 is CASSLHGDNEQFF. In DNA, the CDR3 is TGTGCCAGCAGTTTACACGGAGACAATGAGCAGTTCTTC.